The T cell receptor (beta chain) under discussion was sequenced for a study of cytomegalovirus exposure and HLA in healthy donors. Overall study results and limits: Rare TCR sequences dominated, though some public TCRs recurred in many donors.

The method was immunoSEQ multiplex PCR; TCRdb's version includes in-frame clones alone and lacks a portion of them. Seen here are 90,000 to 150,000 clones, under 90% observed once, and the top ten hold 2% to 2.5%. As to this clone: Its antigen remains unidentified.

This CDR3 spans 18 amino acids. CDR1 MNHEY and CDR2 SMNVEV come from the germline V gene (reference sequence). The V and J ends lost 0 bases and 3 bases, in that order; junction bases with no gene match: 12. The sequencing input was PBMCs. The clonotype comes from a woman in her 30s in good health and CMV-seronegative. The chain employs TRBV27 and TRBJ2-7, with 9 bases lining up with TRBD1. In DNA, the CDR3 is TGTGCCAGCAGTTTATCGCAAACGGGACAGGGAAGTAACTACGAGCAGTACTTC. It yields the protein CASSLSQTGQGSNYEQYF.